The 25 T cell receptor beta chains below come from one sample, sequenced in a study of tumor and adjacent non-tumor tissue in lung cancer. The template was RNA from unsorted bulk tissue. Three rounds of nested PCR, following a modified ARM-PCR protocol, produced the TCRbeta library. TCRdb used MiXCR to reprocess the multiplex PCR reads, holding one entry per CDR3 protein. The profile shows 120,000 or so distinct CDR3 sequences, 66% of them singletons. The source material was lung tumor tissue. All receptors come from a man aged 25 to 40 with non-small cell lung cancer.

Of note for this clonotype: A single base separates this from a much larger clone, so it may be a read error. This chain links TRBV6-5 with TRBJ2-1; 10 bases match TRBD2. The CDR3 is made up of 17 amino acids. The germline V gene encodes CDR1 MNHEY and CDR2 SVGAGI. The CDR3 region is CASSPARLAGALNEQSF. The CDR3 DNA reads as TGTGCCAGCAGTCCCGCAAGGCTAGCGGGGGCCCTCAATGAGCAGTCCTTC.

This clonotype was detected ten times or more. The chain has TRBV4-1 and TRBJ1-4; no clear D. Looked up from germline, CDR1 is MGHRA and CDR2 is YSYEKL. V lost 2 bases, J lost 5 bases, and 9 bases lay in between. This CDR3 spans 14 amino acids. The CDR3: CASSQLSLNEKLFF. CDR3 in DNA: TGCGCCAGCAGCCAATTATCCTTGAATGAAAAACTGTTTTTT.

The table lists this clonotype with a count of one. The junction does not match germline at one end; this may be a read error. The chain recombines TRBV5-4 with TRBJ2-2, with a possible D match to TRBD2 (5 bases). The germline V gene encodes CDR1 SGHNT and CDR2 YYREEE (reference sequence). CDR3 size: 14 residues. The CDR3: CASSADPNTGERLF. Written as DNA, the CDR3 is TGTGCCAGCAGCGCCGATCCAAACACCGGGGAGCGGTTGTTT.

Comment on this clonotype: Relative to the germline gene, one junction end is altered; a read error may explain this. The J gene is TRBJ1-1, the V gene TRBV20-1; 7 nucleotides align to TRBD1. The CDR3 is 14 amino acids. CDR1 is DFQATT and CDR2 is SNEGSKA in the germline V gene (reference sequence). CDR3 protein: CNASGATGHTEALF. DNA of the CDR3: TGCAATGCTAGTGGGGCGACAGGGCATACTGAAGCTTTGTTT.

There are many counts of this clonotype. V is TRBV12-3 or TRBV12-4 and J is TRBJ2-7; 9 positions match TRBD1. The CDR3 sequence is 12 residues long. V gave up 6 bases and J gave up 5 bases; unmatched junction bases: 2. The DNA of the CDR3 is TGTGCCAGCAGAAGGACAGGGGACGAGCAGTACTTC. It specifies CASRRTGDEQYF.

The genes are TRBV12-3 or TRBV12-4 and TRBJ2-5, with D uncertain. This CDR3 spans 14 amino acids. V was pared by 5 bases and J by 4 bases, with 14 bases between. The CDR3 reads CASSPRQGRETQYF. The CDR3 DNA sequence: TGTGCCAGCAGTCCGAGACAAGGCCGAGAGACCCAGTACTTC.

For this clonotype: A much larger clonotype is one base distant, so this may be a read error. The chain combines TRBV6-5 with TRBJ1-6; the match to TRBD1 covers 8 bases. The CDR3 is 17 residues long. Germline V lookup: CDR1 MNHEY, CDR2 SVGAGI. CDR3 sequence reads: CASSYRPGGVYNSPLQF. DNA for the CDR3: TGTGCCAGCAGTTACCGCCCAGGGGGCGTCTATAATTCACCCCTCCAATTT.

Worth noting for this clonotype: A much larger clone lies one base from this, so it may be a read error. The conserved phenylalanine or tryptophan is not found at the CDR3 terminus, so this likely reflects a read error. The CDR3, as DNA: TGCAGTGCTAGAGATCTAGCGGGCAATGAGCAGTTCTTG. Protein product: CSARDLAGNEQFL. The chain uses TRBV20-1 and TRBJ2-1; TRBD2 agrees at 8 bases. Germline assignment: CDR1 DFQATT and CDR2 SNEGSKA (reference sequence). The CDR3 is 13 residues long. J lost 6 bases, V lost 0 bases, and 1 base had no gene match.

The V call is TRBV12-5, the J call TRBJ2-1; 10 bases agree with TRBD2. The CDR3 sequence is 16 residues long. The J segment lost 8 bases and the V segment lost 2 bases, leaving 9 bases of the junction unmatched. CDR1 is LGHNT and CDR2 is FRNRAP in the germline V gene. CDR3 residues: CASGLLLAGGSDEQFF. The CDR3, as DNA: TGTGCTAGTGGTTTGTTATTAGCGGGAGGCAGTGATGAGCAGTTCTTC.

As regards this clonotype: Possible read error: a much larger clone is one base away. This sequence joins TRBV20-1 and TRBJ2-1; 10 bases map to TRBD2. The CDR3 is 14 amino acids. CDR1 DFQATT and CDR2 SNEGSKA come from the germline V gene (reference sequence). V gave up 6 bases and J gave up 15 bases; unmatched junction bases: 17. The CDR3 is CSATPGLARGDPFF. The CDR3 region has the DNA TGCAGTGCCACCCCGGGACTAGCGAGGGGGGACCCGTTCTTC.

This clonotype was observed many times. This chain uses TRBV6-5 with TRBJ1-1, with D possibly TRBD1 on 6 matching bases. The V end was cut by 0 bases, the J end by 6 bases, with 11 bases between. The germline CDR1 and CDR2 sequences are MNHEY and SVGAGI. The CDR3 is 14 residues long. The CDR3 sequence is CASSYSQGLAEAFF. The CDR3 region has the DNA TGTGCCAGCAGTTACTCACAGGGATTGGCTGAAGCTTTCTTT.

A remark on this clonotype: One end of the junction is discordant with germline, which a read error may explain. V and J are TRBV6-5 and TRBJ2-1; D gene unclear. CDR3 size: 13 residues. From germline, CDR1 is MNHEY and CDR2 SVGAGI. The CDR3 region has the DNA TGTGCCAACAGTCTAGAGCCATGGAATGAGCAGTTCTTC. It encodes CANSLEPWNEQFF.

Turning to this clonotype: A read error may explain this, as a much larger clone is one base away. The rearrangement links TRBV20-1 to TRBJ2-3; TRBD2 agrees at 13 bases. Germline V gives CDR1 DFQATT, CDR2 SNEGSKA (reference sequence). This CDR3 has 17 residues. In DNA, the CDR3 is TGCAGTGCTAGGGTTATGGGACTAGCGGGGAGCACAGATACGCATTATTTT. It codes for CSARVMGLAGSTDTHYF.

Of note for this clonotype: A read error is likely, as this CDR3 ends without the conserved phenylalanine or tryptophan. CDR3 nucleotide sequence: TGTGCCAGCAGTTTACCCAGGGGGCTTAACTATGGCTACACCCTC. This sequence encodes CASSLPRGLNYGYTL. V is TRBV28 and J is TRBJ1-2; 8 bases are shared with TRBD1. Unmatched junction bases numbered 3, after V lost 2 bases and J lost 1 base. Germline-derived CDR1 and CDR2 are MDHEN and SYDVKM. This CDR3 has 15 residues.

Comment on this clonotype: At one boundary the junction diverges from the germline segment, which might be a read error. The chain joins TRBV12-3 or TRBV12-4 to TRBJ1-1; D not certain. The CDR3 length is 13 residues. In DNA form, the CDR3 reads TGTACCAGCCGTCCTCGACAGAACACTGAAGCTTTCTTT. It specifies CTSRPRQNTEAFF.

This chain connects TRBV12-3 or TRBV12-4 to TRBJ2-7, with TRBD1 identical over 9 bases. V was pared by 0 bases and J by 0 bases, with 6 bases of the junction left unmatched. The CDR3 has 17 residues. CDR3 in amino acids: CASSLAWTGAISYEQYF. In DNA form, the CDR3 reads TGTGCCAGCAGTTTAGCATGGACAGGGGCGATCTCCTACGAGCAGTACTTC.

The chain has TRBV20-1 and TRBJ2-1; 12 positions agree with TRBD2. The CDR3 contains 17 residues. V trimming: 2 bases; J trimming: 8 bases; junction bases outside the gene matches: 13. From germline, CDR1 is DFQATT and CDR2 SNEGSKA (reference sequence). The chain's CDR3 is CSARKSGASGRVDEQFF. The CDR3 nucleotides are TGCAGTGCTAGAAAGTCGGGCGCTAGCGGGAGGGTCGATGAGCAGTTCTTC.

In regard to this clonotype: It is likely a read error, because the conserved phenylalanine at the end of the CDR3 is missing. As DNA, the CDR3 is TGCAGTGCTAGAGTCGGTGGAAAACTGTTTCTT. Its protein product is CSARVGGKLFL. The chain links TRBV20-1 to TRBJ1-4, with unresolved D. With 1 base removed from V and 10 bases from J, the gap between germline ends came to 7 bases. The CDR3 runs 11 residues. Germline assignment: CDR1 DFQATT and CDR2 SNEGSKA (reference sequence).

This clonotype was detected once. One junction end does not reproduce the germline sequence, and a read error may be involved. The chain employs TRBV11-3 and TRBJ2-3; unclear D gene. From germline, CDR1 is SGHNT and CDR2 YENEEA. The CDR3 consists of 17 residues. The CDR3 spells CTSQSEIRDIGIDTHYF. For the CDR3, the DNA is TGTACCAGCCAATCTGAGATCCGAGACATAGGCATAGATACGCATTATTTT.

In the case of this clonotype: The junction departs from germline at one end; a sequencing error may be responsible. The V gene is TRBV5-5, the J gene TRBJ2-7, with TRBD2 matching over 11 bases. CDR1 and CDR2 from the germline V gene are SGHKS and YYEKEE (reference sequence). The CDR3 is 14 amino acids. The DNA for the CDR3 is TGTGCCAGCAGCACGACTAGCGGGGCCTACGAGCATTACTTC. It codes for CASSTTSGAYEHYF.

As to this clonotype: A single base separates this from a much larger clone, so it may be a read error. V and J are TRBV30 and TRBJ2-3; 7 bases map to TRBD1. Per the germline V gene, CDR1 is GTSNPN and CDR2 is SVGIG (reference sequence). The CDR3 spans 15 residues. The CDR3 spells CARSLTGTVTDTQYF. CDR3 in DNA: TGTGCCAGGAGCTTGACAGGGACGGTCACAGATACGCAGTATTTT.

As to this clonotype: The conserved phenylalanine or tryptophan normally closing the CDR3 is absent here, so this likely arose from a read error. The chain carries TRBV5-8 and TRBJ1-6; no definite D call. This CDR3 has 14 residues. CDR1 is SGHTS, CDR2 YDEGEE, per germline. Trimming took off 0 bases at V and 11 bases at J, with 12 bases between the two ends. As DNA, the CDR3 is TGTGCCAGCAGCTTGGCGGGCCGATGGACACCCCTCCACTCT. It encodes CASSLAGRWTPLHS.

This chain uses TRBV20-1 with TRBJ2-5; TRBD2 matches at 9 bases. The CDR3 length is 14 residues. The junction had 9 bases not matched to a gene; V was cut back by 5 bases and J by 5 bases. CDR1 is DFQATT and CDR2 is SNEGSKA in the germline V gene (reference sequence). The CDR3 DNA follows: TGCAGTGCTCCAGCGGGGGGCTCCGGGGAGACCCAGTACTTC. Translating gives CSAPAGGSGETQYF.

Concerning this clonotype itself: Being one base from a much bigger clone, this may be a read error. This chain connects TRBV4-1 to TRBJ1-1, with TRBD1 matching over 9 bases. The CDR3 runs to 13 residues. J gave up 3 bases and V 5 bases, and 1 base lay outside the gene matches. CDR1 and CDR2 from the germline V gene are MGHRA and YSYEKL. The CDR3 DNA reads TGCGCCAGCAGCTGGACAGGGGACACTGAAGCTTTCTTT. It encodes CASSWTGDTEAFF.

A note on this clonotype: The junction does not match germline at one end; this may be a read error. The gene calls are TRBV29-1 and TRBJ1-3; 7 positions agree with TRBD1. This CDR3 spans 15 amino acids. The germline V gene has CDR1 SQVTM and CDR2 ANQGSEA. CDR3: CSVGWDRPSGNIIYF. CDR3 sequence (DNA): TGCAGCGTTGGATGGGACAGACCCTCTGGAAACATCATATATTTT.